Shown below are 3 T cell receptor beta chains from a single sample sequenced in a study of blood T cell repertoires in COVID-19. Generated by immunoSEQ multiplex PCR, the TCRdb table keeps only in-frame clones and is missing some. Counted here are over 150,000 clones, more than 80% occurring once; the ten biggest clones make up roughly 6.3%. The source material was peripheral blood. The receptors were gathered from a human donor in a cohort sampled during active COVID-19.

V gene TRBV18 combines with J gene TRBJ1-2; 8 nucleotides agree with TRBD1. The V segment lost 3 bases and the J segment 7 bases; nucleotides outside the gene matches: 4. CDR1 and CDR2 (germline): KGHSH, LQKENI. The length of the CDR3 is 13 residues. The CDR3 DNA sequence: TGTGCCAGCTCACCTGGACAGGGTTCTGGCTACACCTTC. Its protein is CASSPGQGSGYTF.

The chain carries TRBV2 and TRBJ2-7; 9 positions agree with TRBD1. Germline-derived CDR1 and CDR2 are SNHLY and FYNNEI. V lost 8 bases, J lost 5 bases, and 7 bases stayed unmatched. CDR3 length equals 13 residues. The CDR3 here is CASGRQGDDEQYF. CDR3 DNA: TGTGCCAGCGGTCGACAGGGGGACGACGAGCAGTACTTC.

This clone was seen a single time. CDR3 sequence reads: CASSFTGAGNTEAFF. The CDR3 DNA is TGTGCCAGCAGCTTTACAGGGGCTGGAAACACTGAAGCTTTCTTT. This chain links TRBV7-9 with TRBJ1-1, with TRBD1 matching 7 bases. This CDR3 contains 15 residues. V lost 3 bases and J lost 2; bases outside the gene matches: 6. CDR1 and CDR2 from the germline V gene are SEHNR and FQNEAQ (reference sequence).